This entry concerns a single T cell receptor (beta chain). Antigen unknown. Data came from immunoSEQ multiplex PCR; TCRdb stores just in-frame clones and leaves some out. This sample yields roughly 70,000 clones, of which around 82% are seen a single time; 0.39% belongs to the top ten. V trimming: 1 base; J trimming: 5 bases; junction bases outside the gene matches: 2. Per germline, CDR1 SGHTA and CDR2 FQGNSA. The CDR3 extends over 16 amino acids. The record originates from a study of graft-versus-host responses after intestinal transplantation. Background on the study: Anti-thymocyte globulin induction was given to all recipients, followed by tacrolimus and steroids for 2 to 3 years. Findings of the study overall: Association was observed between peak circulating GvH clone levels and early post-transplant HvG declines. Investigators detected GvH clones in recipient marrow, with some emerging earlier in ileum or blood.

The specimen was unstimulated CD4+ T cells sorted from spleen or lymph node cells, collected before transplant. This TCR was sampled from a human donor who was the organ donor for an intestinal transplant. V gene TRBV7-2 combines with J gene TRBJ2-3; TRBD2 matches at 14 bases. The CDR3 sequence is CASSLGTSGGIDTQYF. The CDR3 DNA is TGTGCCAGCAGCTTAGGGACTAGCGGGGGGATAGATACGCAGTATTTT.